The next 28 T cell receptor beta chains were all read from a single sample in a study of blood T cell repertoires in COVID-19. The data were produced by immunoSEQ multiplex PCR, yet TCRdb's version contains in-frame clones alone and is incomplete. The data hold about 98,000 clones, with about 84% observed a single time. The sequencing input was peripheral blood. These receptors all come from an elderly woman with acute or convalescent COVID-19.

The sample holds a few counts of this clone. V and J are TRBV5-6 and TRBJ1-3; tentatively, D is TRBD1 (6 bases). CDR1 is SGHDT, CDR2 YYEEEE, per germline. CDR3 length equals 13 residues. The V and J ends lost 5 bases and 3 bases respectively, with 9 bases between them. The DNA of the CDR3 is TGTGCCAGCAGATCAGGGGTTGGAAACACCATATATTTT. It encodes CASRSGVGNTIYF.

This clone was seen a single time. This sequence joins TRBV6-4 and TRBJ2-7; 8 bases match TRBD2. The CDR3 runs 16 residues. Germline CDR1 reads MRHNA; CDR2 reads SNTAGT. Trimming cost V 0 bases and J 4 bases; bases outside gene matches: 8. CDR3 sequence: CASSDSGSGALYEQYV. Here the CDR3 DNA reads TGTGCCAGCAGTGACTCGGGTAGCGGGGCCTTATACGAGCAGTACGTC.

CDR3 nucleotides: TGTGCCAGCTCAACCAGGGTTGCTAGCGGGGGAACTAGCACAGATACGCAGTATTTT. Residues: CASSTRVASGGTSTDTQYF. This rearrangement joins TRBV18 to TRBJ2-3, with 10 bases that match TRBD2. Germline V gene sequence: CDR1 KGHSH, CDR2 LQKENI. V dropped 5 bases and J dropped 0; count of bases not matched to a gene: 14. The CDR3 has 19 amino acids.

The chain is built from TRBV6-5 and TRBJ2-5, with a weak D call TRBD2 (6 bases). The germline V gene has CDR1 MNHEY and CDR2 SVGAGI. The CDR3 sequence is 14 residues long. Trimming took off 3 bases at V and 5 bases at J, with 13 bases between the two ends. In DNA form, the CDR3 reads TGTGCCAGCAGTTATGGAGGGGCTGGGGAGACCCAGTACTTC. It translates to CASSYGGAGETQYF.

The chain couples TRBV7-8 to TRBJ2-2, with a possible D match to TRBD1 (6 bases). The CDR3 runs 17 residues. Per germline, CDR1 SGHVS and CDR2 FQNEAQ. Trimming shortened V by 1 base and J by 3 bases, and 15 bases separated the two germline ends. The CDR3 coding sequence is TGTGCCAGCAGCTTAGGAGCTGTGGGGGCCGACACCGGGGAGCTGTTTTTT. Its translation: CASSLGAVGADTGELFF.

The V and J genes are TRBV11-3 and TRBJ2-6, with a tentative D call TRBD1 (5 bases). CDR1 and CDR2 from the germline V gene are SGHNT and YENEEA. V shed 4 bases and J shed 4 bases, with 8 bases lying between them. The CDR3 is 14 amino acids. CDR3 residues: CASSSHRGANVLTF. CDR3 DNA sequence: TGTGCCAGCAGCTCCCACAGGGGGGCCAACGTCCTGACTTTC.

V usage is TRBV15 and J usage is TRBJ1-2; TRBD1 might be the D (6 bases). CDR3 length: 14 amino acids. Trimming left V 0 bases short and J 8 bases short, with 13 bases between. Germline lookup yields CDR1 LNHNV and CDR2 YYDKDF (reference sequence). Here the CDR3 reads CATSREERGGGYTF. DNA of the CDR3: TGTGCCACCAGCAGAGAGGAGAGGGGGGGAGGCTACACCTTC.

This clone was seen more than once but under ten times. The CDR3 DNA reads TGTGCCAGCAGCCTGACGGGACAGCGCACAGATACGCAGTATTTT. Translation gives CASSLTGQRTDTQYF. The chain employs TRBV9 and TRBJ2-3; 7 bases are shared with TRBD1. CDR1 is SGDLS and CDR2 is YYNGEE in the germline V gene. Unmatched junction bases numbered 6, after V lost 4 bases and J lost 1 base. This CDR3 is built from 15 residues.

About this clone itself: In the same sample, other DNA sequences code for this CDR3. The V call is TRBV21-1, the J call TRBJ1-5; the D segment call TRBD1 is taken from the table without a DNA check. TRBV21-1 is an annotated pseudogene. The CDR3 has 14 amino acids. CDR3 loop: CASSPPGRFQPQHF. The CDR3 DNA reads TGTGCCAGCAGCCCCCCAGGGCGGTTTCAGCCCCAGCATTTT.

The J gene is TRBJ1-6, the V gene TRBV3-1 (or the pseudogene TRBV3-2); 7 bases agree with TRBD1. From germline, CDR1 is LGHDT and CDR2 YNNKEL (reference sequence). V lost 3 bases to trimming and J lost 7 bases; unmatched junction nucleotides: 9. The CDR3 spans 16 residues. The DNA for the CDR3 is TGTGCCAGCAGCCAGACAGGGTATGGCCTAAATTCACCCCTCCACTTT. Residues: CASSQTGYGLNSPLHF.

This clone was observed a single time. V and J are TRBV19 and TRBJ1-6; 7 nucleotides agree with TRBD1. The germline V gene encodes CDR1 LNHDA and CDR2 SQIVND (reference sequence). The CDR3 is made up of 13 amino acids. The junction had 5 bases not matched to a gene; V was cut back by 6 bases and J by 9 bases. This CDR3 is CASRRRGSSPLHF. The CDR3, as DNA: TGTGCCAGTAGACGCAGGGGGTCTTCACCCCTCCACTTT.

This sequence joins TRBV11-2 and TRBJ2-3; TRBD2 might be the D (6 bases). The CDR3 totals 15 residues. The germline V gene encodes CDR1 SGHAT and CDR2 FQNNGV. Trimming stripped 0 bases from V and 3 bases from J, with 10 bases between. The CDR3 spells CASSLDGRGTDTQYF. CDR3 bases: TGTGCCAGCAGCTTAGATGGCCGGGGGACAGATACGCAGTATTTT.

The J gene is TRBJ1-6, the V gene TRBV28; TRBD1 aligns across 7 bases. Germline-derived CDR1 and CDR2 are MDHEN and SYDVKM. This CDR3 has 14 residues. With V trimmed by 8 bases and J by 5 bases, 6 bases remained unmatched. The CDR3 DNA is TGTGCCAGCCGTGAGGGGGCGGATAATTCACCCCTCCACTTT. As protein: CASREGADNSPLHF.

The CDR3 bases are TGCAGCGGCGGCACCTACTCTGGAAACACCATATATTTT. It codes for CSGGTYSGNTIYF. V gene TRBV29-1 combines with J gene TRBJ1-3; unclear D gene. The ends were cut back, 7 bases at V and 0 bases at J, with 10 bases in the middle. Germline CDR1 reads SQVTM; CDR2 reads ANQGSEA. The CDR3 is 13 residues long.

CDR3 bases: TGTGCCAGCTCACCACAGGACAGGGACAATGAGCAGTTCTTC. This codes for CASSPQDRDNEQFF. V is TRBV18 and J is TRBJ2-1; 8 bases match TRBD1. Trimming cost V 1 base and J 5 bases; bases outside gene matches: 1. CDR1 is KGHSH and CDR2 is LQKENI in the germline V gene. The CDR3 loop spans 14 amino acids.

The chain couples TRBV28 to TRBJ2-1; 8 bases match TRBD2. The CDR3 covers 14 residues. Germline CDR1 is MDHEN and CDR2 is SYDVKM. The ends lost 6 bases at V and 5 bases at J; junction bases unmatched: 6. The CDR3 region is CASSPGGAHNEQFF. CDR3 nucleotide sequence: TGTGCCAGCAGCCCCGGGGGGGCACACAATGAGCAGTTCTTC.

V usage is TRBV5-1 and J usage is TRBJ2-1, with 7 bases that match TRBD2. The CDR3 loop spans 14 amino acids. Trimming cost V 4 bases and J 5 bases; bases outside gene matches: 6. Germline CDR1 SGHRS, CDR2 YFSETQ. This chain's CDR3 is CASSIGTTNNEQFF. The CDR3, as DNA: TGCGCCAGCAGCATCGGGACTACAAACAATGAGCAGTTCTTC.

The chain uses TRBV3-1 (or the pseudogene TRBV3-2) and TRBJ1-3; D is unresolved. CDR3 size: 16 residues. Germline V CDR1 and CDR2: LGHDT, YNNKEL (reference sequence). Trimming removed 4 bases at V and 3 bases at J, with 16 bases between. The CDR3 DNA follows: TGTGCCAGCAGCCTAACCCTCGGGAGGCATGGAAACACCATATATTTT. This translates into CASSLTLGRHGNTIYF.

The chain has TRBV10-3 and TRBJ2-5; D not resolved. This CDR3 spans 12 amino acids. Looked up from germline, CDR1 is ENHRY and CDR2 is SYGVKD. V was pared by 2 bases and J by 4 bases, with 5 bases between. The CDR3 region has the DNA TGTGCCATCAGTGAGAGCTCAGAGACCCAGTACTTC. Residues: CAISESSETQYF.

This clone was detected a few times. The chain carries TRBV4-2 and TRBJ1-2; 8 bases are a match to TRBD1. The CDR3 has 18 residues. From germline, CDR1 is LGHNA and CDR2 YNFKEQ. V was pared by 2 bases and J by 4 bases, with 15 bases of the junction left unmatched. CDR3 in amino acids: CASSQPIGGSGQGYGYTF. DNA for the CDR3: TGTGCCAGCAGCCAACCGATAGGGGGTTCCGGACAGGGCTATGGCTACACCTTC.

This clone has a handful of counts. This chain joins TRBV19 and TRBJ1-5; D is possibly TRBD1 (6 bases). This CDR3 is 15 amino acids long. The V and J ends lost 7 bases and 0 bases respectively, with 13 bases between them. The germline V gene has CDR1 LNHDA and CDR2 SQIVND (reference sequence). The CDR3 protein is CASIGGENSNQPQHF. The CDR3 DNA sequence: TGTGCCAGTATAGGGGGGGAAAATAGCAATCAGCCCCAGCATTTT.

The chain combines TRBV7-2 with TRBJ2-7; D may be TRBD1 (5 bases). From germline, CDR1 is SGHTA and CDR2 FQGNSA. V was cut by 1 base and J by 2 bases, with 9 bases left in between. The CDR3 consists of 14 residues. CDR3 sequence (DNA): TGTGCCAGCAGCTTAGAGGCAGGGACCTACGAGCAGTACTTC. Protein product: CASSLEAGTYEQYF.

The CDR3 is CASRFDSNNNSPLHF. DNA of the CDR3: TGTGCCAGCAGATTCGACAGCAACAATAATTCACCCCTCCACTTT. The rearrangement joins TRBV6-5 to TRBJ1-6; TRBD1 might be the D (5 bases). This CDR3 spans 15 amino acids. The V gene lost 6 bases and the J gene lost 5 bases, with 14 bases spanning the gap. Looked up from germline, CDR1 is MNHEY and CDR2 is SVGAGI.

V and J are TRBV24-1 and TRBJ2-3; 7 nucleotides match TRBD2. V was clipped by 4 bases and J by 4 bases; unmatched bases: 7. The CDR3 consists of 15 residues. Germline assignment: CDR1 KGHDR and CDR2 SFDVKD. The CDR3 DNA reads as TGTGCCACCAGTGACCCTAGGGGAGGGCCAGATACGCAGTATTTT. Residues: CATSDPRGGPDTQYF.

The rearrangement links TRBV10-3 to TRBJ1-2; the match to TRBD1 covers 7 bases. CDR3 length equals 14 residues. Germline values: CDR1 ENHRY, CDR2 SYGVKD. V gave up 7 bases and J gave up 0 bases; unmatched junction bases: 5. CDR3 protein: CAIIGDSTNYGYTF. The CDR3 nucleotides are TGTGCCATCATTGGGGACAGCACTAACTATGGCTACACCTTC.

The chain is built from TRBV7-2 and TRBJ2-7, with a weak D call TRBD1 (5 bases). The CDR3 spans 16 residues. The ends were cut back, 1 base at V and 4 bases at J, with 17 bases in the middle. Germline CDR1 is SGHTA and CDR2 is FQGNSA. The CDR3 DNA sequence: TGTGCCAGCAGCTTAGTAGTAGGGCAGGGCAAGTACGAGCAGTACGTC. Its translation: CASSLVVGQGKYEQYV.

The genes are TRBV6-2 or TRBV6-3 and TRBJ1-6, with 9 positions matching TRBD1. The CDR3 length is 20 residues. Trimming removed 6 bases from V and 0 bases from J; junction bases left unmatched: 15. From germline, CDR1 is MNHEY and CDR2 SVGEGT. CDR3 coding DNA: TGTGCCAGCAGCTATACACCGGGACAGGGCTCGAGCTCCTATAATTCACCCCTCCACTTT. Translation: CASSYTPGQGSSSYNSPLHF.

V usage is TRBV5-1 and J usage is TRBJ2-7; 7 bases are shared with TRBD1. Germline CDR1 and CDR2: SGHRS and YFSETQ. This CDR3 is built from 15 residues. V lost 4 bases and J lost 2; bases outside the gene matches: 9. The CDR3 is CASSLTTGYPYEQYF. The CDR3 bases are TGCGCCAGCAGCCTTACGACAGGGTACCCCTACGAGCAGTACTTC.